The sequence of this TCR beta chain was determined in a study of T cell responses to AZD1222 COVID-19 vaccine. The study, taken as a whole, reports: Vaccine-associated CD4 TCRs ranged over spike, dominating at 160-218 and 743-854. Breadth and depth of Spike-specific TCRs rose after two AZD1222 doses.

The CDR3 runs 13 residues. CDR1 is SGHNT, CDR2 YYREEE, per germline (reference sequence). V lost 4 bases to trimming and J lost 8 bases; unmatched junction nucleotides: 6. A word on this clone: The antigen remains unidentified.

Generated by immunoSEQ multiplex PCR, the TCRdb table keeps only in-frame clones and is missing some. The top ten clones hold approximately 3.1% of a sample with tens of thousands of clones, 80% to 95% of them seen once. Sequenced here: peripheral blood, sampled 28 days after the second AZD1222 dose. This rearrangement joins TRBV5-4 to TRBJ1-2; TRBD1 matches at 9 bases. This clonotype was obtained from an adult who received the AZD1222 COVID-19 vaccine. The DNA for the CDR3 is TGTGCCAGCAGCAGCAACAGGGGGCGAGGCTACACCTTC. Amino acids: CASSSNRGRGYTF.